The following is a TCR beta chain sequence with its context. Germline V gene sequence: CDR1 SGHVS, CDR2 FNYEAQ. The length of the CDR3 is 19 residues. The trim removed 7 bases at V and 2 bases at J, leaving 21 bases unmatched. The data belong to a study of shared clonotypes between healthy human individuals. The assay was immunoSEQ multiplex PCR, and TCRdb's table has in-frame clones only and misses some. The profile shows approximately 1.5 million clones, 95% to 99% of them singletons. Recent vaccinations or acute infections were absent in the healthy HIV-negative adult donors. The chain uses TRBV7-6 and TRBJ2-7; 9 bases align to TRBD2. The material sequenced was naive CD4+ T cells sorted from blood. Subset specified: CD45RA+ positively selected. The clonotype was recovered from a young man in good health. The chain's CDR3 is CASTLGAGGGSAQAYEQYF. The CDR3 DNA sequence: TGTGCCAGCACGCTGGGAGCGGGAGGAGGGTCAGCACAGGCCTACGAGCAGTACTTC.